Below are 2 T cell receptor beta chains sequenced from a single sample in a study of cytomegalovirus exposure and HLA in healthy donors. 13 Jbeta primers and 60 Vbeta primers were used for the PCR. Profiling relied on immunoSEQ multiplex PCR, and the TCRdb table lists in-frame clones only, not all of them. This sample's table has 130,000 to 150,000 clones. The sequencing sample was made of PBMCs. The receptors originated from a man between 35 and 55 years old in good health and CMV-seronegative.

The chain combines TRBV6-5 with TRBJ2-7, with TRBD1 as a possible D gene (6 bases). Trimming shortened V by 6 bases and J by 3 bases, and 15 bases separated the two germline ends. The CDR3 sequence is 14 residues long. Looked up from germline, CDR1 is MNHEY and CDR2 is SVGAGI. CDR3 protein: CASSLRGTLYEQYF. Written as DNA, the CDR3 is TGTGCCAGCAGCCTCAGGGGTACCCTCTACGAGCAGTACTTC.

The rearrangement links TRBV19 to TRBJ1-5, with D possibly being TRBD1 (5 bases). The CDR3 is made up of 16 amino acids. V lost 3 bases and J 1 base, leaving 13 bases between the germline ends. Germline V gene data show CDR1 as LNHDA and CDR2 as SQIVND (reference sequence). The CDR3 region has the DNA TGTGCCAGTAGTATTGGACAAAGTAGAAGCAATCAGCCCCAGCATTTT. It translates to CASSIGQSRSNQPQHF.